A selection of T cell receptor beta chains follows, all from one sample in a study of CD8 T cells in Susac syndrome. TCRdb re-analysed the immunoSEQ multiplex PCR reads in MiXCR, keeping a single row per CDR3 protein. The data contain some 300,000 distinct CDR3 sequences, roughly 90% of them singletons. The sequencing sample was made of CD8+ T cells from PBMCs. These receptors all come from a human donor with multiple sclerosis. Both conserved end residues are trimmed from each CDR3.

V,J,CDR3
TRBV4-3,TRBJ2-2,ASSQEAVNTGELF
TRBV7-6,TRBJ1-4,ASSFDKDTSNEKLF
TRBV6-2/TRBV6-3,TRBJ1-1,ASRGQGFTEAF
TRBV2,TRBJ2-2,ASGTGELF
TRBV19,TRBJ2-6,ASSTGTRSGANVLT
TRBV28,TRBJ2-7,ASRTFRGTAVKYEQY
TRBV5-6,TRBJ1-6,ASNNREEAYNSPLH
TRBV15,TRBJ2-6,ATSRDSELTGANVLT
TRBV6-2/TRBV6-3,TRBJ1-6,ASRTDRDNSPLH
TRBV7-9,TRBJ2-4,ASSSSGSMAKNIQY
TRBV27,TRBJ1-5,ASSSYGTGNQPQH
TRBV9,TRBJ2-3,ASSVDLAGGSTDTQY